This entry is about one T cell receptor (beta chain). Method: immunoSEQ multiplex PCR; TCRdb's copy keeps in-frame clones and lacks some. The sample includes almost 65,000 clones, around 92% seen only once; the top ten take about 2.5%. The data derive from a study of T cell changes during pregnancy in multiple sclerosis. The germline V gene has CDR1 SGHVS and CDR2 FQNEAQ. After removal of 5 bases from V and 5 bases from J, the junction contained 9 bases not matched to a gene. The CDR3 is 15 amino acids. Sequences were derived from peripheral blood, sampled in the first trimester of pregnancy. The sequence was obtained from a female donor with multiple sclerosis, enrolled in a pregnancy study. V is TRBV7-8 and J is TRBJ2-7; TRBD2 matches 10 bases. The CDR3 nucleotides read TGTGCCAGCAGCGCTATAGCGGGAGGAGGAGACGAGCAGTACTTC. Translating gives CASSAIAGGGDEQYF.